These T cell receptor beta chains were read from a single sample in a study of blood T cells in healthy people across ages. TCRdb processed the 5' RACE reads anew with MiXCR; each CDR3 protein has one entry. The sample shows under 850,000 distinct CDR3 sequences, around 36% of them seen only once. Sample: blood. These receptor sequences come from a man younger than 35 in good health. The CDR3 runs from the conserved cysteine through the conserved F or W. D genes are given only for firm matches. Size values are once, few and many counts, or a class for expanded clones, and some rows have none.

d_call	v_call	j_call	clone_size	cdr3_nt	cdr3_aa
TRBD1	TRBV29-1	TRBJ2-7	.	TGCAGCGTTGCGAGAGCAGACGAGACAGGGGGCTCAAAGCAGTACTTC	CSVARADETGGSKQYF
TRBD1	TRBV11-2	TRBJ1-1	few	TGTGCCAGCAGCTTAGCTGGGGACAGGGGGGGAACTGAAGCTTTCTTT	CASSLAGDRGGTEAFF
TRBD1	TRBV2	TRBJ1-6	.	TGTGCCAGCAGTGACCGGGACAGAAGCTCACCCCTCCACTTT	CASSDRDRSSPLHF
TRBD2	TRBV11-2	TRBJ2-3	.	TGTGCCCGCAGCTCCTGGGGGGGAGATACGCAGTATTTT	CARSSWGGDTQYF
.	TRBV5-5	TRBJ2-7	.	TGTGCCAGCAGCTGGCGACCAGGCTTAGCCTACGAGCAGTACTTC	CASSWRPGLAYEQYF
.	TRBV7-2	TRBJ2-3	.	TGTGCCAGCAGCCGCACGGGGCGAGGGCCAGATATGCAGTATTTT	CASSRTGRGPDMQYF
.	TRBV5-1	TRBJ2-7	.	TGCGCCAGCAGCTTGACGGCAGGTTACCTCTACGAGCAGTACTTC	CASSLTAGYLYEQYF
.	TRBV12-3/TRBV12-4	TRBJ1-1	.	TGTGCCAGCAGTTTTCTGGGACCTGAAGCTTTCTTT	CASSFLGPEAFF
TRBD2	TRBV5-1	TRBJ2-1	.	TGCGCCAGCCGGGTTGCGGGAGGGGCCAATGAGCAGTTCTTC	CASRVAGGANEQFF
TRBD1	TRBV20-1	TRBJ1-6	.	TGCAGTGCTAGGGGGGACAGGCCGAGGCCTGGAGATTCACCCCTCCACTTT	CSARGDRPRPGDSPLHF
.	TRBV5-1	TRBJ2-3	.	TGCGCCAGCAACACCGGACCATACACAGATACGCAGTATTTT	CASNTGPYTDTQYF
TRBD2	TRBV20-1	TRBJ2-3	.	TGCAGTGCTATAGCGACTAGCGGGGGGGCCTCAGATACGCAGTATTTT	CSAIATSGGASDTQYF
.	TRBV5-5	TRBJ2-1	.	TGTGCCAGCAGCTCCCCCCCTTCGGTCGGGTTCTTC	CASSSPPSVGFF
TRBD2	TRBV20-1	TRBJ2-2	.	TGCAGTGCCAAGACTAGCGGGGGATTTACCGGGGAGCTGTTTTTT	CSAKTSGGFTGELFF
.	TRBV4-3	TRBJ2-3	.	TGCGCCAGCAGCCAAGATGGCTCAGGGGCGGCAGATACGCAGTATTTT	CASSQDGSGAADTQYF
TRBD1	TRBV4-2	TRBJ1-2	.	TGTGCCAGCAACCAAGGGGACAGCTATGGCTACACCTTC	CASNQGDSYGYTF
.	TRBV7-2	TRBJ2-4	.	TGTGCCAGCAGCTCGTCGGACAATCTAGCCAAAAACATTCAGTACTTC	CASSSSDNLAKNIQYF
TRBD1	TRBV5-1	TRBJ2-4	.	TGCGCCAGCAGCCCTCGGACAGGGCTGGGCGAGCAGCACTTC	CASSPRTGLGEQHF
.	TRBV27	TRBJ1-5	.	TGTGCCAGCAGTGTGGGGGGTCGCAATCAGCCCCAGCATTTT	CASSVGGRNQPQHF
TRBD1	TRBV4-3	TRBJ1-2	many	TGCGCCAGCAGCCCCGACAGGGTCCCTTGGGGCGGCTACACCTTC	CASSPDRVPWGGYTF
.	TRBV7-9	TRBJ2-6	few	TGTGCCAGCAGCTTAGAATCGGGTGGGGCCAACGTCCTGACTTTC	CASSLESGGANVLTF
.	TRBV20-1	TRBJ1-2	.	TGCAGTGCTAAAGAGGGGGGAGCCCTACGGGGCTACACCTTC	CSAKEGGALRGYTF
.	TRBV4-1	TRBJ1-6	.	TGCGCCAGCAGCCAAGAGGGGATGAATTCACCCCTCCACTTT	CASSQEGMNSPLHF
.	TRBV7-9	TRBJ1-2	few	TGTGCCAGCAGCTTAGAGGACGGAGGAATCGGCTACACCTTC	CASSLEDGGIGYTF
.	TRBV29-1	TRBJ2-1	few	TGCAGCGTTGAACTGGAGAATGAGCAGTTCTTC	CSVELENEQFF
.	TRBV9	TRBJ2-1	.	TGTGCCAGCAGCCCGAGAGGGCAGGGCAACAATGAGCAGTTCTTC	CASSPRGQGNNEQFF
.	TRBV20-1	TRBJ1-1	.	TGCAGTGCTAAAGACAGGTCCCTCTCAAACACTGAAGCTTTCTTT	CSAKDRSLSNTEAFF
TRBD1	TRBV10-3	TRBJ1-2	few	TGTGCCATCAGTGACATGGGCCAGACAGGGCAGCATGGCTACACCTTC	CAISDMGQTGQHGYTF
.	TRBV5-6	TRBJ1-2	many	TGTGCCAGCAGCCCCGGGAGGCCAACTAACTATGGCTACACCTTC	CASSPGRPTNYGYTF
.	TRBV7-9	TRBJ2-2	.	TGTGCCAGCAGCTTAAATTTCCCCGGCGCCGGCCCGAACACCGGGGAGCTGTTTTTT	CASSLNFPGAGPNTGELFF
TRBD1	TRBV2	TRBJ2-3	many	TGTGCCAGCAGAGGGACAGTGGGCACAGATACGCAGTATTTT	CASRGTVGTDTQYF
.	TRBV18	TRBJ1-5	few	TGTGCCAGCTCTACCAGAGAGAATCAGCCCCAGCATTTT	CASSTRENQPQHF
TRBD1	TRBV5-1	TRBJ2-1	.	TGCGCCAGCAGTATAGGGACAGCTGGTAATGAGCAGTTCTTC	CASSIGTAGNEQFF
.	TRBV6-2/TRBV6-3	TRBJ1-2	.	TGTGCCAGCAGTTACGGACGGAGAAACTATGGCTACACCTTC	CASSYGRRNYGYTF
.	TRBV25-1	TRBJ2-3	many	TGTGCCAGCAGTGAAAATACAGATACGCAGTATTTT	CASSENTDTQYF
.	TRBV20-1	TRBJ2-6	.	TGCAGTGCTAGGAGGGGGGCTGGGGCCAACGTCCTGACTTTC	CSARRGAGANVLTF
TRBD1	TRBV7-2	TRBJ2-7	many	TGTGCCAGCAGCCGGACAGGGACGTCCTACGAGCAGTACTTC	CASSRTGTSYEQYF
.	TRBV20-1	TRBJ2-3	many	TGCAGTGCTAGAGAACAGGGAGGGAGAGATACGCAGTATTTT	CSAREQGGRDTQYF
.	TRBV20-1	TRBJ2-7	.	TGCAGTGCTAGGAGGGGACTGAGCTACGAGCAGTACTTC	CSARRGLSYEQYF
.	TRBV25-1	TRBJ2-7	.	TGTGCCAGCAGACCCGGACGAACAGAGGGGTACGAGCAGTACTTC	CASRPGRTEGYEQYF
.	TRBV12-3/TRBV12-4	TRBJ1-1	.	TGTGCCAGCAGCCGTGGGGGTGGAGGGCTCCTTGAAGCTTTCTTT	CASSRGGGGLLEAFF
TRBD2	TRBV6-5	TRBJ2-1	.	TGTGCCAGCAGTTACACTAGCGGGGGGGCGGGCTACAATGAGCAGTTCTTC	CASSYTSGGAGYNEQFF
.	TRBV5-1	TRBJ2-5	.	TGCGCCAGCAGCGAGGTAATGGAAACAGCCGTAGAGACCCAGTACTTC	CASSEVMETAVETQYF